The clone carrying this TCR beta chain turned up a few times. TCRdb reprocessed the RT-PCR reads with MiXCR, giving one entry per CDR3 protein. In the table there are about 650,000 distinct CDR3 sequences, 14% of which are singletons. V shed 2 bases and J shed 0 bases, with 11 bases lying between them. Per germline, CDR1 MNHEY and CDR2 SVGAGI. CDR3 length equals 16 residues. The data originate from a study of response to subunit inactivated influenza vaccine. V and J are TRBV6-5 and TRBJ1-3, with D perhaps TRBD1 (5 bases). The sample consisted of PBMCs from blood, taken 14 to 15 days before vaccination. This TCR was recovered from a man in his fifties or sixties who received an inactivated influenza vaccine. The DNA for the CDR3 is TGTGCCAGCAGTTACACGACAGCGGGCTCTGGAAACACCATATATTTT. This gives the protein CASSYTTAGSGNTIYF.